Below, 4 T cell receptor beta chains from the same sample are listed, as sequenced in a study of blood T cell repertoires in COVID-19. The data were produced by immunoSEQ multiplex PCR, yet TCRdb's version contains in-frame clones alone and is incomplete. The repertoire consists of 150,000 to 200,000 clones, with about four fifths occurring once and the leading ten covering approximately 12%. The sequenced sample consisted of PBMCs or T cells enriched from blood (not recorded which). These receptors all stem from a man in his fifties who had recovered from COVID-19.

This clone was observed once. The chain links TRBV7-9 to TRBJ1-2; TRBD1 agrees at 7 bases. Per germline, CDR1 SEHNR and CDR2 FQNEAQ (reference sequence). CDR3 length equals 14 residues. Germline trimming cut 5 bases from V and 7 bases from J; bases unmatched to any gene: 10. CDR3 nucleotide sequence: TGTGCCAGCAGCATGAGACAGGGCTCTTTTGGCTACACCTTC. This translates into CASSMRQGSFGYTF.

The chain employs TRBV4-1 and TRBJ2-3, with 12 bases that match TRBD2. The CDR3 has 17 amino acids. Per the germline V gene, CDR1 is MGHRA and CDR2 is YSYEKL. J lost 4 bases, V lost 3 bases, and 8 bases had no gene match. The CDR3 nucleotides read TGCGCCAGCAGCCAGGCTAGCGGGGGGGCCAGGGCAGATACGCAGTATTTT. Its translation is CASSQASGGARADTQYF.

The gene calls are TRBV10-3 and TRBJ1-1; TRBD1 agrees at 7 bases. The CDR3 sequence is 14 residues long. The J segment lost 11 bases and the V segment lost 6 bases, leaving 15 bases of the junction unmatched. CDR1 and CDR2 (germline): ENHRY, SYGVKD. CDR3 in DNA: TGTGCCATCAGCGACCCGGACAGGCACGCCCCGGCTTTCTTT. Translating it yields CAISDPDRHAPAFF.

CDR3 sequence reads: CASSGTGAAGELFF. As DNA, the CDR3 is TGTGCCAGCAGTGGAACAGGGGCCGCCGGGGAGCTGTTTTTT. This sequence joins TRBV6-2 or TRBV6-3 and TRBJ2-2; 7 nucleotides match TRBD1. CDR3 length: 14 residues. Germline CDR1 MNHEY, CDR2 SVGEGT. With V trimmed by 5 bases and J by 6 bases, 6 bases remained unmatched.